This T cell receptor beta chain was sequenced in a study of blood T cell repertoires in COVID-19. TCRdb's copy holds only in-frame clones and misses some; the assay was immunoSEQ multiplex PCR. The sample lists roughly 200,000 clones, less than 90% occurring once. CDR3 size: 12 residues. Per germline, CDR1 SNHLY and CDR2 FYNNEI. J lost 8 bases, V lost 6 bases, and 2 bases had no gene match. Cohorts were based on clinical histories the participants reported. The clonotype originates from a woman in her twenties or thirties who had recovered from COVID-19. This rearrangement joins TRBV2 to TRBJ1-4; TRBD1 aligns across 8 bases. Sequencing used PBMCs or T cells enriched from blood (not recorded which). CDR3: CASRTGAEKLFF. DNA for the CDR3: TGTGCCAGCAGGACAGGGGCCGAAAAACTGTTTTTT.